This T cell receptor (beta chain) came from a study of cytomegalovirus exposure and HLA in healthy donors. Study overall: In an earlier analysis, around 100 million unique TCR beta sequences were found from about 180 million T cells. Findings and caveats of the study: Follow-up analysis later connected one missense variant in DCLRE1C with trimming of TCR beta V- and J-genes.

PCR primers comprised 60 Vbeta and 13 Jbeta primers. The data were produced by immunoSEQ multiplex PCR, yet TCRdb's version contains in-frame clones alone and is incomplete. The data show around 120,000 clones, about 80% seen once. J lost 2 bases, V lost 0 bases, and 7 bases had no gene match. The CDR3 is made up of 16 amino acids. This clone was recorded only once. Its antigen is still unknown. The chain carries TRBV5-7 and TRBJ2-7; 8 bases align to TRBD2. TRBV5-7 is reported as an ORF; its role is uncertain. The source is a girl aged 2 to 9 in good health and CMV-seronegative. Specimen: PBMCs. CDR3 DNA sequence: TGTGCCAGCAGCTTGGGTAACGGGAGGGAGGCCTACGAGCAGTACTTC. The encoded protein is CASSLGNGREAYEQYF.